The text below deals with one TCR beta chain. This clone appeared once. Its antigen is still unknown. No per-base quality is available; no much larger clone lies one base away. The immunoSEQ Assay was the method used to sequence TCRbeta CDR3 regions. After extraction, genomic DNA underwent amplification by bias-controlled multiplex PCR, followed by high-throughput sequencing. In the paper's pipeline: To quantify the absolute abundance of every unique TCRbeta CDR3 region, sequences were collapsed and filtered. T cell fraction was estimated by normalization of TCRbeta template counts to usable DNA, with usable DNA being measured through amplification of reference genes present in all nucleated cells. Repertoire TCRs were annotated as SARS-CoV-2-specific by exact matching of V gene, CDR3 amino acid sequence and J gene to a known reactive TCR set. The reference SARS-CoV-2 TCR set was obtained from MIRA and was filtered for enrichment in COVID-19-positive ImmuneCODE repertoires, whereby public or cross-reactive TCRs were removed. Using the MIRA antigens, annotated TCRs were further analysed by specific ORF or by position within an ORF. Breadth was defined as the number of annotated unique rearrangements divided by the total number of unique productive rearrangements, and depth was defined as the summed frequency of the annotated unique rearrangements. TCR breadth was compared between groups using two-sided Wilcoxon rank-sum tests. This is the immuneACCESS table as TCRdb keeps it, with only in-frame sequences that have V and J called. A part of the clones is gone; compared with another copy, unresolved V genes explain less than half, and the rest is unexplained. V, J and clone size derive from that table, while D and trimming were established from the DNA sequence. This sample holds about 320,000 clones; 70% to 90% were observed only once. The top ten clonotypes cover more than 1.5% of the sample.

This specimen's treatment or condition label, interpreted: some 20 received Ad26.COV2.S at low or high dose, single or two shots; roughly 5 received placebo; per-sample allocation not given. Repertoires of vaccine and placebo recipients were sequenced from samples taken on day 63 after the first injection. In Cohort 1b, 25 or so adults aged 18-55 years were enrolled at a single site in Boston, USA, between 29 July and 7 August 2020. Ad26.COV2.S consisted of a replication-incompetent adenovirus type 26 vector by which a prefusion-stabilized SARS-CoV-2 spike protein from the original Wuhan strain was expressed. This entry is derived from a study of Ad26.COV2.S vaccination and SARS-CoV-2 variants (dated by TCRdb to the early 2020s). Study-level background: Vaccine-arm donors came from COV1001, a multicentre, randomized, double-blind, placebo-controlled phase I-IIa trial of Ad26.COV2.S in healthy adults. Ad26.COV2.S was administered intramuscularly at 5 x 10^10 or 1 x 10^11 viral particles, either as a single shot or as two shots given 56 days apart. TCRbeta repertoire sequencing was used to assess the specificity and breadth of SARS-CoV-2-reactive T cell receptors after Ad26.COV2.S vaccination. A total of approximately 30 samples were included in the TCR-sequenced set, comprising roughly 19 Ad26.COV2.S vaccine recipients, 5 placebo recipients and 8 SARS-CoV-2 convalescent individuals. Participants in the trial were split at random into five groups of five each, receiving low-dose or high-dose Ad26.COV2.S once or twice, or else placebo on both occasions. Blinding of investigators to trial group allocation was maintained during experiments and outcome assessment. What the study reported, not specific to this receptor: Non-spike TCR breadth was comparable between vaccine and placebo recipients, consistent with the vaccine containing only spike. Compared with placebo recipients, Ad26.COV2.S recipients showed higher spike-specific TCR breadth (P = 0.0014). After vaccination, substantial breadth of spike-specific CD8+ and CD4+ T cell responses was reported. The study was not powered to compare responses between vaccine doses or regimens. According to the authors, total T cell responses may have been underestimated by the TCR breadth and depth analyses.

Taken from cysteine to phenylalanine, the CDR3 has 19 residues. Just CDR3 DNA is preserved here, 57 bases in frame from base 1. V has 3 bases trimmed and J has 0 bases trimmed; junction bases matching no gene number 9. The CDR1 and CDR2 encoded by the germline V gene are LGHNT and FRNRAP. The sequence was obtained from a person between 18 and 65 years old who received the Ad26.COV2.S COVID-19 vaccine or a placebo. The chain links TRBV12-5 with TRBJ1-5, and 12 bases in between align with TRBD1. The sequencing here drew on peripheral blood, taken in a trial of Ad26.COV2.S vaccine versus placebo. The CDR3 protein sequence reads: CASGFPGQGAPLSNQPQHF. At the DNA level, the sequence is TGTGCTAGTGGTTTCCCGGGACAGGGGGCCCCGCTTAGCAATCAGCCCCAGCATTTT.